This T cell receptor (beta chain) was captured in a study of blood T cells in healthy people across ages. In this sample, this clonotype turned up a few times. This may stem from a read error, because a much larger clone lies one nucleotide away. Germline V CDR1 and CDR2: KGHDR, SFDVKD. The V gene lost 5 bases and the J gene lost 7 bases, with 19 bases spanning the gap. The CDR3 contains 15 residues. A second 7 to 11 cycle PCR used barcoded and J-beta primers. TCRdb called the 5' RACE reads again in MiXCR, with one record for every CDR3 protein. This sample carries over 300,000 distinct CDR3 sequences, over 45% of them seen once, and the ten largest clones take 45% to 55%.

The V call is TRBV24-1, the J call TRBJ1-2; no clear D. Sequencing was done on a sample of blood. The TCR was taken from a man aged 55 to 70 in good health. Written as DNA, the CDR3 is TGTGCCACCAGTGCCGCCGGGGAGGGCGAGGCTGGCTACACCTTC. Protein: CATSAAGEGEAGYTF.